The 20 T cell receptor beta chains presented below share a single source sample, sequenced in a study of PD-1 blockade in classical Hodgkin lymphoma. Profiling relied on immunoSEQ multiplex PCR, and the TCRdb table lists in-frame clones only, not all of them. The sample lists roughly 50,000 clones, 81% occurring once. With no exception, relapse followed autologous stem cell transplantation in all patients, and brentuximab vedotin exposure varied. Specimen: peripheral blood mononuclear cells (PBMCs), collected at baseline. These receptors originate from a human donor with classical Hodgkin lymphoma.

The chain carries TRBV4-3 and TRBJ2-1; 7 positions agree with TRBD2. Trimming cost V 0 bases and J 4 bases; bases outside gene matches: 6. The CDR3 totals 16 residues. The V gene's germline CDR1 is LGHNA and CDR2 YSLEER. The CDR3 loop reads CASSQDGREEYNEQFF. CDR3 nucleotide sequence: TGCGCCAGCAGCCAAGATGGGAGGGAGGAATACAATGAGCAGTTCTTC.

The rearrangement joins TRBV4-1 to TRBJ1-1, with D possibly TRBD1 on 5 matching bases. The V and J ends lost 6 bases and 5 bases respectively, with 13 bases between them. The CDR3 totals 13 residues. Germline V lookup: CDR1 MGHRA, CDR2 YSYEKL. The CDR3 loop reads CASSGVGATEAFF. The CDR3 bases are TGCGCCAGCAGTGGTGTAGGGGCTACTGAAGCTTTCTTT.

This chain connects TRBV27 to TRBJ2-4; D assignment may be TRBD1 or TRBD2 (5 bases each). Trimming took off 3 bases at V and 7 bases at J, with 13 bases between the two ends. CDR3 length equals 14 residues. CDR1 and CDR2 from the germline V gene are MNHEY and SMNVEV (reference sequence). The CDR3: CASSLDPGSNIQYF. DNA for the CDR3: TGTGCCAGCAGTTTGGATCCAGGGAGCAACATTCAGTACTTC.

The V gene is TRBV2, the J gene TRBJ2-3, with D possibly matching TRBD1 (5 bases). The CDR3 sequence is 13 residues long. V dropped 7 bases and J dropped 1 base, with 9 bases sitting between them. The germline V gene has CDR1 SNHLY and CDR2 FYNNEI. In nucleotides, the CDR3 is TGTGCCAGCACAGGGTACGGCACAGATACGCAGTATTTT. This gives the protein CASTGYGTDTQYF.

The CDR3 region has the DNA TGTGCCAGCTCCGGGACGGAGGGCTCCTACGAGCAGTACTTC. Translated, it gives CASSGTEGSYEQYF. The chain has TRBV18 and TRBJ2-7, with a possible D match to TRBD2 (6 bases). The CDR3 loop spans 14 amino acids. The germline CDR1 and CDR2 sequences are KGHSH and LQKENI. Trimming stripped 6 bases from V and 0 bases from J, with 12 bases between.

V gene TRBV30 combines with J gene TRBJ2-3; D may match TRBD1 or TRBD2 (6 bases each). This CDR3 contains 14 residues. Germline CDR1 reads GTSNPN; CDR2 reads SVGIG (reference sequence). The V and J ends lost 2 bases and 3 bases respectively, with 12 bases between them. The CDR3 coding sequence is TGTGCCTGGAGTTTAGGGGGGACAACAGATACGCAGTATTTT. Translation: CAWSLGGTTDTQYF.

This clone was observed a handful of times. Here the CDR3 reads CASSPQDRNEQYV. The CDR3 region has the DNA TGTGCCAGCAGTCCCCAGGACAGGAACGAGCAGTACGTC. The genes are TRBV27 and TRBJ2-7; 7 nucleotides align to TRBD1. Trimming cost V 5 bases and J 5 bases; bases outside gene matches: 6. CDR3 length: 13 amino acids. Germline-derived CDR1 and CDR2 are MNHEY and SMNVEV (reference sequence).

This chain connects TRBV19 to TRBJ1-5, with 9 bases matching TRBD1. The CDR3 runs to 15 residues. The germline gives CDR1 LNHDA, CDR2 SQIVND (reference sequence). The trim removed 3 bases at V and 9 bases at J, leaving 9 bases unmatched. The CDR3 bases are TGTGCCAGTAGTATCCTGACAGGGGGGGGCAGGCCCCAGCATTTT. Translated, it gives CASSILTGGGRPQHF.

CDR3 nucleotides: TGTGCCAGCAGTTGGGCCAGGGTCTCCTACAATGAGCAGTTCTTC. Translation: CASSWARVSYNEQFF. The chain has TRBV27 and TRBJ2-1; D is possibly TRBD1 (5 bases). The CDR3 extends over 15 amino acids. CDR1 is MNHEY and CDR2 is SMNVEV in the germline V gene (reference sequence). V gave up 4 bases and J gave up 0 bases, with 10 bases separating them.

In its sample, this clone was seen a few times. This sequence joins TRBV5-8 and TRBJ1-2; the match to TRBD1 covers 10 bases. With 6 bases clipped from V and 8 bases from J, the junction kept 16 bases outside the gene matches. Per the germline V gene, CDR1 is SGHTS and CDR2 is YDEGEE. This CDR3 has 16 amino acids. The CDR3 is CASTIIGTGAPRGYTF. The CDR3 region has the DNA TGTGCCAGCACTATTATCGGGACAGGGGCCCCTCGCGGCTACACCTTC. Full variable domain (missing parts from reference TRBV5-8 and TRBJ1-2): EAGVTQSPTHLIKTRGQQATLRCSPISGHTSVYWYQQALGLGLQFLLWYDEGEERNRGNFPPRFSGRQFPNYSSELNVNALELEDSALYLCASTIIGTGAPRGYTFGSGTRLTVV.

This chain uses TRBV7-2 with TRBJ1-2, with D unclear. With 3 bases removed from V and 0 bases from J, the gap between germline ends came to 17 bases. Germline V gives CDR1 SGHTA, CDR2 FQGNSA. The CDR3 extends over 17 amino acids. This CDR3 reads CASSLSTAPKANYGYTF. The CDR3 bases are TGTGCCAGCAGCTTGTCTACAGCACCCAAAGCTAACTATGGCTACACCTTC. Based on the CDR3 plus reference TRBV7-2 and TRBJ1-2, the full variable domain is GAGVSQSPSNKVTEKGKDVELRCDPISGHTALYWYRQSLGQGLEFLIYFQGNSAPDKSGLPSDRFSAERTGGSVSTLTIQRTQQEDSAVYLCASSLSTAPKANYGYTFGSGTRLTVV.

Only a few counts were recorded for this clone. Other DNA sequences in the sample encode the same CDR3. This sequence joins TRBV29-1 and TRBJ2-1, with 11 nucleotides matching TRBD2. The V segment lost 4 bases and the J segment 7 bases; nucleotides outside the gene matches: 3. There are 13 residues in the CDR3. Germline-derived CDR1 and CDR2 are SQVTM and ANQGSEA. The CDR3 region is CSVVGLAENEQFF. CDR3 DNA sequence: TGCAGCGTTGTGGGACTAGCGGAGAATGAGCAGTTCTTC.

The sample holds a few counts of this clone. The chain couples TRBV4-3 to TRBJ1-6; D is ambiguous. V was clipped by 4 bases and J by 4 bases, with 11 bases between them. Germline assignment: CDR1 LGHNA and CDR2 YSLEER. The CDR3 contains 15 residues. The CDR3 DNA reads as TGCGCCAGCAGCCTAGAGCTGGAATATAATTCACCCCTCCACTTT. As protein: CASSLELEYNSPLHF.

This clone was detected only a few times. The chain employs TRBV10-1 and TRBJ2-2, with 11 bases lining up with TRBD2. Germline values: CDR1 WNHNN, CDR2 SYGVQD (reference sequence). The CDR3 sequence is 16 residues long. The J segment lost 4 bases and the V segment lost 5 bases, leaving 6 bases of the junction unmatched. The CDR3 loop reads CASSMTSGKGTGELFF. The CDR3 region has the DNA TGCGCCAGCAGTATGACTAGCGGGAAGGGCACCGGGGAGCTGTTTTTT.

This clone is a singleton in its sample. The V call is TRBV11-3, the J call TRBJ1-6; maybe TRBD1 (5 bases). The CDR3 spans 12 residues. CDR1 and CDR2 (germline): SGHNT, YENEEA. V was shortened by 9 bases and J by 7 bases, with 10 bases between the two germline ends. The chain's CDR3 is CASCRVNSPLHF. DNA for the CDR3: TGTGCCAGTTGCAGGGTCAATTCACCCCTCCACTTT.

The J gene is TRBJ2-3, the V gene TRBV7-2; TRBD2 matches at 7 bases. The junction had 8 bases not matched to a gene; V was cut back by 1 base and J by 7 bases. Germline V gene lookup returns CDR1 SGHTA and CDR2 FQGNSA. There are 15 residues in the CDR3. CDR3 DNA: TGTGCCAGCAGCTTAGATCGAGCGGGGCCAAATACGCAGTATTTT. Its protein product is CASSLDRAGPNTQYF.

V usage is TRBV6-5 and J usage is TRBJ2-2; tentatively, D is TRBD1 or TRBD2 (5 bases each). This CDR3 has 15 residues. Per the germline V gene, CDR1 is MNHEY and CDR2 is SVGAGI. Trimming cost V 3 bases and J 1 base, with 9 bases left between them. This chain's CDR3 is CASSYRGENTGELFF. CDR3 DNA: TGTGCCAGCAGTTATAGGGGAGAGAACACCGGGGAGCTGTTTTTT.

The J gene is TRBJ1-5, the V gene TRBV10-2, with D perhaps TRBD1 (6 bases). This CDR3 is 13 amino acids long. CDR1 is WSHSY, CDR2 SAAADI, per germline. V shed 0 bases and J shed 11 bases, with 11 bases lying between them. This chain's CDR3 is CASSESGGPAQHF. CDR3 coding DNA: TGCGCCAGCAGTGAGTCGGGGGGGCCCGCCCAGCATTTT.

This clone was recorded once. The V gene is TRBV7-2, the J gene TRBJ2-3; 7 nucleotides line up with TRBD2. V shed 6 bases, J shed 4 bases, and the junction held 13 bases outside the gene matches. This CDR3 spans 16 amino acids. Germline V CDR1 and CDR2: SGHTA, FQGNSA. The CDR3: CASRNSAGLVADTQYF. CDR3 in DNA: TGTGCCAGCAGAAATTCAGCGGGACTGGTGGCAGATACGCAGTATTTT.

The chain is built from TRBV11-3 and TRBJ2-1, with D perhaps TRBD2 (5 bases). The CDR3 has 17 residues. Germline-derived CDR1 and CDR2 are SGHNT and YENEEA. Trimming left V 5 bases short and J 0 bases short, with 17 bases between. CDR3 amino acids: CASSLAFGESSYNEQFF. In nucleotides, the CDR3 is TGTGCCAGCAGCCTCGCCTTCGGGGAGAGCTCCTACAATGAGCAGTTCTTC.